This T cell receptor (beta chain) was documented in a study of shared clonotypes between healthy human individuals. The J segment lost 7 bases and the V segment lost 5 bases, leaving 17 bases of the junction unmatched. CDR3 length: 16 residues. Germline CDR1 and CDR2: SEHNR and FQNEAQ (reference sequence). Assay used: immunoSEQ multiplex PCR; TCRdb lists only in-frame clones, some missing. The table has millions of clones, roughly 94% seen once. The origin of this receptor is a man between 18 and 29 years old in good health. V is TRBV7-9 and J is TRBJ2-7, with 7 bases fitting TRBD2. The sequenced sample was naive CD4+ T cells sorted from blood. Subset meaning: CD45RA+ positively selected. CDR3 sequence reads: CASSGPQLAPRVEQYF. CDR3 DNA: TGTGCCAGCAGCGGGCCCCAACTAGCGCCGAGAGTGGAGCAGTACTTC. The full variable domain, rest sourced from reference TRBV7-9 and TRBJ2-7, is DTGVSQNPRHKITKRGQNVTFRCDPISEHNRLYWYRQTLGQGPEFLTYFQNEAQLEKSRLLSDRFSAERPKGSFSTLEIQRTEQGDSAMYLCASSGPQLAPRVEQYFGPGTRLTVT.